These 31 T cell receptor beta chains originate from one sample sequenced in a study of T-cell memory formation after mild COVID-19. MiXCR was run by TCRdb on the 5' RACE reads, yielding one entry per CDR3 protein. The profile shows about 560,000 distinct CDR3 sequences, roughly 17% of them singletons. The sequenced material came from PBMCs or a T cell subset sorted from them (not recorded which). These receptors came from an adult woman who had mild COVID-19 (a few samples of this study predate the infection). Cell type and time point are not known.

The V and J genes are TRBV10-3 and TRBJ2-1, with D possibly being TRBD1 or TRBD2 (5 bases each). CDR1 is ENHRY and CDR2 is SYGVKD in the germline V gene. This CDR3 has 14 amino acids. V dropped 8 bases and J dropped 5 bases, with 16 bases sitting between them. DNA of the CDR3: TGTGCCATCTCGACCCTTGAGGGGAACAATGAGCAGTTCTTC. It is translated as CAISTLEGNNEQFF.

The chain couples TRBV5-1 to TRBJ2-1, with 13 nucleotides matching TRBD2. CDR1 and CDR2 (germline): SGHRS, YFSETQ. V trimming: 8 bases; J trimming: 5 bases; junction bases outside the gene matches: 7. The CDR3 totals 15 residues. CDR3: CASYFGTSGDNEQFF. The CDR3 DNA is TGCGCCAGTTATTTTGGGACTAGCGGGGACAATGAGCAGTTCTTC.

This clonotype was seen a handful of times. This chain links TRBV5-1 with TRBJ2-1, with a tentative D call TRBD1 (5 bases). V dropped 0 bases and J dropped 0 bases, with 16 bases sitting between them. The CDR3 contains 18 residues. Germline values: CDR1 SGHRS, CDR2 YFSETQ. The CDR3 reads CASSLASQGRDSYNEQFF. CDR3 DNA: TGCGCCAGCAGCTTGGCCTCGCAGGGTCGAGACTCCTACAATGAGCAGTTCTTC.

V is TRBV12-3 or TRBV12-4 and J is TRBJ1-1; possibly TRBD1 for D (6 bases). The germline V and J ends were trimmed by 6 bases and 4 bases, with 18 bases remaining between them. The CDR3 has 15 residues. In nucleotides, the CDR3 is TGTGCCAGCAGGCCAGAACAGGGACGGGCCACTGAAGCTTTCTTT. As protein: CASRPEQGRATEAFF.

CDR3 protein: CASSSSPLAFVYNEQFF. The CDR3 nucleotides read TGTGCCAGCAGTTCATCACCACTAGCTTTCGTCTACAATGAGCAGTTCTTC. The chain combines TRBV27 with TRBJ2-1; D possibly corresponds to TRBD2 (6 bases). CDR1 and CDR2 (germline): MNHEY, SMNVEV (reference sequence). The CDR3 covers 17 residues. V lost 4 bases to trimming and J lost 3 bases, with 19 bases between them.

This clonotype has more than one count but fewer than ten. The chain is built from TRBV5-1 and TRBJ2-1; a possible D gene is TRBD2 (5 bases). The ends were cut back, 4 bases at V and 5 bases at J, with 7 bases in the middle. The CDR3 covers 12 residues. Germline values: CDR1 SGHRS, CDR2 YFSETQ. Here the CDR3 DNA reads TGCGCCAGCAGCCGGACTGACAATGAGCAGTTCTTC. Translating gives CASSRTDNEQFF.

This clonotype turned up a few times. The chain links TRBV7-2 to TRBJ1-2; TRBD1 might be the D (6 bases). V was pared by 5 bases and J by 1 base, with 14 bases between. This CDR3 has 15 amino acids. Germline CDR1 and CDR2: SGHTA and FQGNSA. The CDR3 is CASSPDRDLNYGYTF. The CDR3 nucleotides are TGTGCCAGCAGCCCGGACAGAGACCTTAACTATGGCTACACCTTC.

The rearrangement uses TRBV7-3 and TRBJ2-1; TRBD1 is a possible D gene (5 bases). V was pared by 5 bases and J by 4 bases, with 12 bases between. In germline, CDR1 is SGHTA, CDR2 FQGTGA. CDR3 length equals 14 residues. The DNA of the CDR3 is TGTGCCAGCAGCCGGACGGCAGGGTACAATGAGCAGTTCTTC. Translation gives CASSRTAGYNEQFF. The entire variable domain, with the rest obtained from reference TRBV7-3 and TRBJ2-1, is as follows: GAGVSQTPSNKVTEKGKYVELRCDPISGHTALYWYRQSLGQGPEFLIYFQGTGAADDSGLPNDRFFAVRPEGSVSTLKIQRTERGDSAVYLCASSRTAGYNEQFFGPGTRLTVL.

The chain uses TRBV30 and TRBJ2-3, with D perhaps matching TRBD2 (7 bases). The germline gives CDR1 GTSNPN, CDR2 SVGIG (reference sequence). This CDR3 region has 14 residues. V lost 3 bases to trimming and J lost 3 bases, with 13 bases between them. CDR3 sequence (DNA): TGTGCCTGGAGCCCGGGGGGCAGGACAGATACGCAGTATTTT. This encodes CAWSPGGRTDTQYF.

The CDR3 DNA reads TGTGCCAGCAGCGTAGACCAAGGCCAAAATCAGCCCCAGCATTTT. This gives the protein CASSVDQGQNQPQHF. The chain carries TRBV9 and TRBJ1-5; D not resolved. This CDR3 comprises 15 residues. In germline, CDR1 is SGDLS, CDR2 YYNGEE. The germline V and J ends were trimmed by 0 bases and 4 bases, with 11 bases remaining between them.

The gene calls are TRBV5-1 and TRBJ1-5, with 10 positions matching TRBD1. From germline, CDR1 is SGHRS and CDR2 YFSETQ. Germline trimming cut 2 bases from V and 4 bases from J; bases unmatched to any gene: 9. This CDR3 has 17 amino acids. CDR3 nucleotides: TGCGCCAGCAGCTTCGGGACAGGGGAGTCTTTAAATCAGCCCCAGCATTTT. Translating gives CASSFGTGESLNQPQHF.

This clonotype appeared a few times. CDR3 residues: CASSVTRRGQFF. Written as DNA, the CDR3 is TGCGCCAGCAGCGTGACAAGGAGGGGGCAGTTCTTC. This chain uses TRBV5-1 with TRBJ2-1; possibly TRBD2 for D (6 bases). V lost 4 bases and J 12 bases, leaving 14 bases between the germline ends. Germline values: CDR1 SGHRS, CDR2 YFSETQ. This CDR3 has 12 amino acids. Full variable domain (remainder filled in from reference TRBV5-1 and TRBJ2-1): KAGVTQTPRYLIKTRGQQVTLSCSPISGHRSVSWYQQTPGQGLQFLFEYFSETQRNKGNFPGRFSGRQFSNSRSEMNVSTLELGDSALYLCASSVTRRGQFFGPGTRLTVL.

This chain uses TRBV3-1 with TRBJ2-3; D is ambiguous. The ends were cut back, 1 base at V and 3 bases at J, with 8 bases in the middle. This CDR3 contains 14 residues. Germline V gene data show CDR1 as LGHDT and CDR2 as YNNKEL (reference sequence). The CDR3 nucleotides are TGTGCCAGCAGCCAAGTCCCCGAGACAGATACGCAGTATTTT. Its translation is CASSQVPETDTQYF.

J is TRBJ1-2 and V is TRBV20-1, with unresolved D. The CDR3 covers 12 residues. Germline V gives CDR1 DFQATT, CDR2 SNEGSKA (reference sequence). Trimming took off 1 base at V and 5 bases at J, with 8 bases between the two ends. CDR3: CSARVQRYGYTF. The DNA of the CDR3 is TGCAGTGCTAGAGTACAGCGTTATGGCTACACCTTC.

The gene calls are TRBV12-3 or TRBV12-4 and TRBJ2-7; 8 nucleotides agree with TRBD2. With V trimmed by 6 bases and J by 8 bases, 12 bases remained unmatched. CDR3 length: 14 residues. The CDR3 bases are TGTGCCAGCAGAACCGGGACTAGGAGTTCTCAGCAGTACTTC. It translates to CASRTGTRSSQQYF.

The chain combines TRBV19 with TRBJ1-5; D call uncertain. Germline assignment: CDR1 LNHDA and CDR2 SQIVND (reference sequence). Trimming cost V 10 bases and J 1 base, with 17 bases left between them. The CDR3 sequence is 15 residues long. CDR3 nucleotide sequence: TGTGCCACCGATTTAACACCCTCGAGCAATCAGCCCCAGCATTTT. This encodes CATDLTPSSNQPQHF.

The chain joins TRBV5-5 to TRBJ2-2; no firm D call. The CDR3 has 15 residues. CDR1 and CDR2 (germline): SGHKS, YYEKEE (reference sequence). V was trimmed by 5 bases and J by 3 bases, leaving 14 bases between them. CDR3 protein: CASSRWDRYTGELFF. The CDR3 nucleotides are TGTGCCAGCAGTCGGTGGGATAGGTACACCGGGGAGCTGTTTTTT.

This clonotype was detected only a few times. CDR3 sequence reads: CSVGRTSGAAYEQYF. In DNA, the CDR3 is TGCAGCGTTGGAAGGACTAGCGGGGCCGCCTACGAGCAGTACTTC. The chain joins TRBV29-1 to TRBJ2-7; 12 bases line up with TRBD2. Germline V lookup: CDR1 SQVTM, CDR2 ANQGSEA. The V segment lost 4 bases and the J segment 2 bases; nucleotides outside the gene matches: 6. The CDR3 is made up of 15 amino acids.

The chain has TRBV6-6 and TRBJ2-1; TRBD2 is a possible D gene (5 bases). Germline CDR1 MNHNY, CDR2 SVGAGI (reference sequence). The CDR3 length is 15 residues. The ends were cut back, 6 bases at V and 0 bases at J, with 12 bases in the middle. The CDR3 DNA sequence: TGTGCCAGCAGACCACCCAGCGGCTCCTACAATGAGCAGTTCTTC. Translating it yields CASRPPSGSYNEQFF.

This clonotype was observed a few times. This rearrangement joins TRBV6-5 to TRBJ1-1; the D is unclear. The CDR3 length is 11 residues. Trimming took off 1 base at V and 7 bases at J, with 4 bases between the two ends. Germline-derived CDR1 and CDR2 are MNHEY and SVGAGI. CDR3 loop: CASSYLGEAFF. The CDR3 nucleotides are TGTGCCAGCAGTTACTTGGGTGAAGCTTTCTTT.

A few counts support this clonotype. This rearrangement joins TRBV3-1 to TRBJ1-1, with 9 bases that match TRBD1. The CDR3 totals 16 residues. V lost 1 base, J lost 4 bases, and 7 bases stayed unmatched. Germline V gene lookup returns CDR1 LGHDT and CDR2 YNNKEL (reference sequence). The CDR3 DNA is TGTGCCAGCAGCCAAGGCGACAGGGGGGGCGTCACTGAAGCTTTCTTT. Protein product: CASSQGDRGGVTEAFF.

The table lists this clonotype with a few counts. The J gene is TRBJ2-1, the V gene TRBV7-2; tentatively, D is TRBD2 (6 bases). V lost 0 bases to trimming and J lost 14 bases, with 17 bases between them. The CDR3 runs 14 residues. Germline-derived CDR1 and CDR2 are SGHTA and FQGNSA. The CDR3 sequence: CASSLATPLGEEFF. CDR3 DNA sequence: TGTGCCAGCAGCTTAGCGACGCCCTTGGGGGAGGAGTTCTTC.

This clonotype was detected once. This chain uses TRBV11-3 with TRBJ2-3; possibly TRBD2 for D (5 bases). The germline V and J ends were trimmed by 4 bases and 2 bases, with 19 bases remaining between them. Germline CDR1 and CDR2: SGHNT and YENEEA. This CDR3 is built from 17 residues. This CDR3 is CASSSHATTVHTDTQYF. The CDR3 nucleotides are TGTGCCAGCAGCTCCCACGCGACTACAGTACACACAGATACGCAGTATTTT.

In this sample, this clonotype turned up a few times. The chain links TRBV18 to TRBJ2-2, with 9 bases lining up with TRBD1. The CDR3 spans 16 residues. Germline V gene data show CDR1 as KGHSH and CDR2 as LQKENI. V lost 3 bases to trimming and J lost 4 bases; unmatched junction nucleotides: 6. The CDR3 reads CASSPPGQGSTGELFF. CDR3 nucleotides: TGTGCCAGCTCACCGCCCGGACAGGGGTCCACCGGGGAGCTGTTTTTT.

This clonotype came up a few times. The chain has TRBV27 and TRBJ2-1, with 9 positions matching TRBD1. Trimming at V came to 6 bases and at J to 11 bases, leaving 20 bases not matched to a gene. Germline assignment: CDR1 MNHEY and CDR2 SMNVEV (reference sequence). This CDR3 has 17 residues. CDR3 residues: CASSPKWDGTGRSKQFF. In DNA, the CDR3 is TGTGCCAGCAGCCCAAAATGGGACGGGACAGGGAGGTCAAAGCAGTTCTTC.

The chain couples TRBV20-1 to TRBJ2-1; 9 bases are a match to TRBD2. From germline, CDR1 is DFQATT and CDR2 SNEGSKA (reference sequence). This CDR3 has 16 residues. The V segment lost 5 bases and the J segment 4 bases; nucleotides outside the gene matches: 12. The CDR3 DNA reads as TGCAGTGCTCCGCTGGCGGGAGGGCCGAGGTACAATGAGCAGTTCTTC. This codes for CSAPLAGGPRYNEQFF.

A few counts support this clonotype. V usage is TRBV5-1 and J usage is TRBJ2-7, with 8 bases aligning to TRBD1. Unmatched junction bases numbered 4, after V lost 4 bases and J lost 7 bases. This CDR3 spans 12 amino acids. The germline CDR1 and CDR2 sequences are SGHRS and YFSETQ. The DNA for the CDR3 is TGCGCCAGCAGCGATCACAGGGGGGAGCAGTACTTC. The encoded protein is CASSDHRGEQYF.

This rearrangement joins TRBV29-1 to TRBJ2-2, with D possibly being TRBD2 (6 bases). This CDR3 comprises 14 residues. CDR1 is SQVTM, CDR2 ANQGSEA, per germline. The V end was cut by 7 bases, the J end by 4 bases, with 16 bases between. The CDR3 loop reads CSATGTLGTGELFF. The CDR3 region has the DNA TGCAGCGCCACCGGGACTTTGGGCACCGGGGAGCTGTTTTTT.

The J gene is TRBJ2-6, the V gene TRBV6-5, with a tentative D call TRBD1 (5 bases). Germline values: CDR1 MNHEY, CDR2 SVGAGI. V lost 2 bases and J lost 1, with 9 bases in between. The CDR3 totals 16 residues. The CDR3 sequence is CASSYTGLSGANVLTF. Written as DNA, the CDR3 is TGTGCCAGCAGTTACACAGGTCTATCTGGGGCCAACGTCCTGACTTTC.

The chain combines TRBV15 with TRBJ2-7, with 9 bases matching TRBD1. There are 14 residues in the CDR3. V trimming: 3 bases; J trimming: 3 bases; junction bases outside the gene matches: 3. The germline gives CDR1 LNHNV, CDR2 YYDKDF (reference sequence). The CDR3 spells CATSSRDRVYEQYF. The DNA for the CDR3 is TGTGCCACCAGCAGCCGGGACAGGGTCTACGAGCAGTACTTC.

The CDR3 region has the DNA TGTGCCAGCACCAAAAAGGGGACGACCTACGAGCAGTACTTC. It translates to CASTKKGTTYEQYF. The chain recombines TRBV6-5 with TRBJ2-7, with D perhaps assigned TRBD1 or TRBD2 (5 bases each). Germline CDR1 is MNHEY and CDR2 is SVGAGI. V gave up 7 bases and J gave up 2 bases, with 15 bases separating them. There are 14 residues in the CDR3.